This record looks at one T cell receptor beta chain sequence and its context. The data were obtained in a study of blood T cell repertoires in COVID-19. Method: immunoSEQ multiplex PCR; TCRdb's copy keeps in-frame clones and lacks some. The sample has about 32,000 clones, about 92% seen once; the top ten hold approximately 1%. The CDR3 covers 16 residues. Trimming shortened V by 0 bases and J by 0 bases, and 9 bases separated the two germline ends. CDR1 is ENHRY, CDR2 SYGVKD, per germline. The gene calls are TRBV10-3 and TRBJ1-5, with a weak D call TRBD1 (5 bases). The sequence was collected from a man aged 70 or older with active or convalescent COVID-19. The sequenced sample was peripheral blood. The CDR3: CAISESTAPSNQPQHF. The CDR3, as DNA: TGTGCCATCAGTGAGTCGACAGCCCCTAGCAATCAGCCCCAGCATTTT.